The 16 T cell receptor beta chains below come from one sample, sequenced in a study of cytomegalovirus exposure and HLA in healthy donors. Only in-frame clones appear in the TCRdb table, and some are missing; sequencing was by immunoSEQ multiplex PCR. There are more than 45,000 clones in the sample; roughly nine tenths occur only once, and more than 14% lies in the top ten. Sequenced sample: PBMCs. The receptor source for this set is a woman in her late teens or twenties in good health and CMV-seronegative.

The rearrangement links TRBV19 to TRBJ2-1; TRBD1 matches 9 bases. The CDR3 has 15 amino acids. The V gene end was trimmed by 1 base and the J gene end by 7 bases; junction bases not matched to a gene: 5. Germline V gene lookup returns CDR1 LNHDA and CDR2 SQIVND (reference sequence). The CDR3 DNA sequence: TGTGCCAGTAGTATAGTACAGGGGGCTTGGAATGAGCAGTTCTTC. It is translated as CASSIVQGAWNEQFF.

The V and J genes are TRBV6-1 and TRBJ1-6, with D unresolved. The CDR3 covers 14 residues. Germline V lookup: CDR1 MNHNS, CDR2 SASEGT. The V gene lost 7 bases and the J gene lost 0 bases, with 7 bases spanning the gap. The CDR3 loop reads CASKGSSYNSPLHF. In DNA form, the CDR3 reads TGTGCCAGCAAAGGGAGCTCCTATAATTCACCCCTCCACTTT.

The CDR3 loop reads CASRRGQGTYEQYF. The CDR3 DNA follows: TGTGCCAGTCGCCGGGGACAGGGGACCTACGAGCAGTACTTC. This chain uses TRBV28 with TRBJ2-7; TRBD1 aligns across 10 bases. The trim removed 9 bases at V and 2 bases at J, leaving 7 bases unmatched. Germline lookup yields CDR1 MDHEN and CDR2 SYDVKM. CDR3 length: 14 amino acids.

The V and J genes are TRBV6-1 and TRBJ1-1; 7 nucleotides align to TRBD1. From germline, CDR1 is MNHNS and CDR2 SASEGT. The CDR3 loop spans 14 amino acids. V gave up 3 bases and J gave up 3 bases; unmatched junction bases: 4. This CDR3 is CASSDWQGDTEAFF. CDR3 in DNA: TGTGCCAGCAGTGATTGGCAGGGGGACACTGAAGCTTTCTTT.

About this clone itself: At one end, the junction sequence differs from germline, possibly due to a read error. The chain uses TRBV5-6 and TRBJ1-2; the match to TRBD1 covers 7 bases. The CDR3 loop spans 17 amino acids. Looked up from germline, CDR1 is SGHDT and CDR2 is YYEEEE. The CDR3 DNA sequence: TGTGCCACCAGCGCCGAAGGTGAGGGGGCTCACTACTATGGCTACACCTTC. It translates to CATSAEGEGAHYYGYTF.

The V call is TRBV6-5, the J call TRBJ1-2; 9 nucleotides align to TRBD1. Germline loops: CDR1 MNHEY, CDR2 SVGAGI. Germline trimming cut 10 bases from V and 3 bases from J; bases unmatched to any gene: 9. The CDR3 consists of 14 residues. CDR3 sequence (DNA): TGTGCCACCCGGACAGGGGTGCGGGACTATGGCTACACCTTC. Translating it yields CATRTGVRDYGYTF.

This clone was seen once. The gene calls are TRBV27 and TRBJ1-2, with 8 bases identical to TRBD1. Germline trimming cut 7 bases from V and 4 bases from J; bases unmatched to any gene: 11. CDR3 length: 15 amino acids. Germline assignment: CDR1 MNHEY and CDR2 SMNVEV (reference sequence). The CDR3 nucleotides are TGTGCCAGCACCTCCTATGACAGGGGTTTCTATGGCTACACCTTC. This gives the protein CASTSYDRGFYGYTF.

The sample holds a few counts of this clone. The chain has TRBV5-1 and TRBJ2-2; no clear D gene. There are 14 residues in the CDR3. V was pared by 3 bases and J by 3 bases, with 9 bases between. Germline loops: CDR1 SGHRS, CDR2 YFSETQ. The CDR3 loop is CASSSSTYTGELFF. The CDR3, as DNA: TGCGCCAGCAGCTCCTCTACCTACACCGGGGAGCTGTTTTTT.

This sequence joins TRBV19 and TRBJ2-5; 9 bases line up with TRBD2. Trimming cost V 4 bases and J 5 bases; bases outside gene matches: 8. The CDR3 covers 15 residues. Germline CDR1 and CDR2: LNHDA and SQIVND (reference sequence). The CDR3 DNA sequence: TGTGCCAGTAGTACGGCGGCTAGCGGGACGGAGACCCAGTACTTC. Residues: CASSTAASGTETQYF.

The chain recombines TRBV5-6 with TRBJ2-1, with TRBD2 matching over 16 bases. The V gene end was trimmed by 4 bases and the J gene end by 9 bases; junction bases not matched to a gene: 4. This CDR3 contains 15 residues. Germline V gene data show CDR1 as SGHDT and CDR2 as YYEEEE. This CDR3 reads CASSPGLAGGAEQFF. CDR3 bases: TGTGCCAGCAGCCCGGGACTAGCGGGAGGGGCTGAGCAGTTCTTC.

The chain combines TRBV25-1 with TRBJ1-1; D is ambiguous. Germline V gene data show CDR1 as MGHDK and CDR2 as SYGVNS. V was cut by 5 bases and J by 1 base, with 5 bases left in between. There are 12 residues in the CDR3. CDR3 sequence: CASSSKNTEAFF. CDR3 in DNA: TGTGCCAGCAGTAGCAAGAACACTGAAGCTTTCTTT.

The chain links TRBV6-1 to TRBJ1-1, with D perhaps matching TRBD1 (6 bases). The CDR3 is 14 amino acids. Germline assignment: CDR1 MNHNS and CDR2 SASEGT. With 7 bases removed from V and 4 bases from J, the gap between germline ends came to 16 bases. Here the CDR3 DNA reads TGTGCCAGCACCCCCACCCAGGGGAGCACTGAAGCTTTCTTT. The encoded protein is CASTPTQGSTEAFF.

The J gene is TRBJ1-1, the V gene TRBV19, with D possibly being TRBD1 (5 bases). V was pared by 7 bases and J by 3 bases, with 24 bases between. Germline V CDR1 and CDR2: LNHDA, SQIVND (reference sequence). CDR3 length: 17 amino acids. As DNA, the CDR3 is TGTGCCAGTAAGCTCATGTCGGGTCGAGCGGGGCACACTGAAGCTTTCTTT. Its translation: CASKLMSGRAGHTEAFF. Based on the CDR3 plus reference TRBV19 and TRBJ1-1, the full variable domain is DGGITQSPKYLFRKEGQNVTLSCEQNLNHDAMYWYRQDPGQGLRLIYYSQIVNDFQKGDIAEGYSVSREKKESFPLTVTSAQKNPTAFYLCASKLMSGRAGHTEAFFGQGTRLTVV.

The rearrangement links TRBV9 to TRBJ2-1; TRBD1 agrees at 9 bases. The V gene end was trimmed by 1 base and the J gene end by 4 bases; junction bases not matched to a gene: 3. The CDR3 contains 15 residues. CDR1 and CDR2 (germline): SGDLS, YYNGEE. The CDR3 is CASSVTGGEYNEQFF. As DNA, the CDR3 is TGTGCCAGCAGCGTAACAGGGGGCGAATACAATGAGCAGTTCTTC.

The V gene is TRBV7-8, the J gene TRBJ2-5, with 10 bases identical to TRBD1. With V trimmed by 0 bases and J by 4 bases, 5 bases remained unmatched. This CDR3 spans 16 amino acids. Germline V CDR1 and CDR2: SGHVS, FQNEAQ. The CDR3 DNA follows: TGTGCCAGCAGCTTAGCCGGGACAGGGGTCTCAGAGACCCAGTACTTC. Translating gives CASSLAGTGVSETQYF.

V usage is TRBV27 and J usage is TRBJ2-7; D unclear. Trimming stripped 3 bases from V and 6 bases from J, with 6 bases between. CDR3 length equals 11 residues. The V gene's germline CDR1 is MNHEY and CDR2 SMNVEV (reference sequence). DNA of the CDR3: TGTGCCAGCAGTTTTCTCTCCGAGCAGTACTTC. Translating gives CASSFLSEQYF.